This TCR beta chain was profiled in a study of T cell repertoires in cytomegalovirus infection. Study at large: Signatures in public TCR beta sequences pointed to both CMV infection and matching HLA type. Whole-study findings and limits: HLA-C-restricted CMV clonotypes gave the most frequent clonotype in two of eight donors.

This clonotype came up a few times. Its antigen is not known. TCRdb recomputed calls from the reads with MiXCR, one row per CDR3 protein. The sample consists of around 570,000 distinct CDR3 sequences, approximately 40% of them appearing once. The CDR3 contains 14 residues. V shed 7 bases and J shed 0 bases, with 11 bases lying between them. Germline-derived CDR1 and CDR2 are MNHNS and SASEGT. The genes are TRBV6-1 and TRBJ2-3, with D hard to call. The TCR sequence derives from a human donor in good health (CMV status not recorded). Some clones in this sample may be carry-over from other donors' samples. Here the sequenced sample was cultured PBMCs, taken from culture after CMV antigen stimulation. The CDR3 sequence: CASKETFSTDTQYF. CDR3 DNA: TGTGCCAGCAAAGAGACCTTCAGCACAGATACGCAGTATTTT.